The TCR beta chain described here comes from a study of T cell responses to AZD1222 COVID-19 vaccine. Per the germline V gene, CDR1 is SGHAT and CDR2 is FQNNGV. Between the trimmed V and J ends, which lost 1 base and 4 bases, there was a span of 10 bases. This CDR3 comprises 15 residues. A note on this clone: Antigen unknown.

Regarding the study as a whole: Just 5 to 7 AZD1222 recipients tested seropositive at baseline. White British donors predominated, females outnumbered males, and clonal diversity was possibly underestimated. Elevations in Spike-specific TCR breadth and depth followed administration of two AZD1222 doses.

Method: immunoSEQ multiplex PCR; TCRdb's copy keeps in-frame clones and lacks some. This table has some 170,000 clones, approximately 90% appearing once. Combined were second doses at about 4 or about 12 weeks. This clonotype was sampled from an adult who received the AZD1222 COVID-19 vaccine. Here the sequenced sample was peripheral blood, taken 28 days after the second AZD1222 dose. The genes are TRBV11-2 and TRBJ2-2; D is possibly TRBD1 or TRBD2 (6 bases each). CDR3 nucleotides: TGTGCCAGCAGCTTAGGGGGGGCAGGCACCGGGGAGCTGTTTTTT. Translation: CASSLGGAGTGELFF.